The clone carrying this T cell receptor (beta chain) is a singleton in its sample. Its target is not known. Assay: immunoSEQ multiplex PCR; the TCRdb copy retains only in-frame clones and omits some. The sample lists about 120,000 clones, roughly nine tenths occurring once. Germline loops: CDR1 SQVTM, CDR2 ANQGSEA. Trimming pared 7 bases from V and 7 bases from J, leaving 13 bases between. The CDR3 runs 11 residues. The record originates from a study of T cell responses to AZD1222 COVID-19 vaccine. Points from the study as a whole: The study reported that nearly half of spike-specific TCRs target unmutated variant regions. It should be noted that donors were predominantly white British and more often female, and clonal diversity was possibly underestimated.

Sequenced here: peripheral blood, sampled on day 0 of AZD1222 vaccination. The chain combines TRBV29-1 with TRBJ1-1; a possible D gene is TRBD1 (6 bases). The TCR sequence derives from an adult in good health. The CDR3 coding sequence is TGCAGCGCTGGTCGAGGGGGTGAAGCTTTCTTT. It yields the protein CSAGRGGEAFF.